This is a list of T cell receptor beta chains from one sample in a study of T cells in Graves' hyperthyroidism and ophthalmopathy. TCRdb independently ran MiXCR on the multiplex PCR reads; one entry per CDR3 protein. The sample consists of 300,000 to 450,000 distinct CDR3 sequences, around 15% of them appearing once. Material for sequencing was blood. All receptors come from a woman younger than 45 with Graves' ophthalmopathy. Each CDR3 is given with its conserved first and last residue. The D gene is left open where the match is weak. Clone size, where shown, is once, few, many, or a class for clones that have expanded.

clone size: -; V gene: TRBV6-2/TRBV6-3; J gene: TRBJ1-2; D gene: -; CDR3 protein: CASSVDGPTYGCTF; CDR3 DNA: TGTGCCAGCAGTGTGGACGGGCCCACCTATGGCTGCACCTTC
clone size: many; V gene: TRBV6-5; J gene: TRBJ2-3; D gene: -; CDR3 protein: CASSYLTDRTDTQYF; CDR3 DNA: TGTGCCAGCAGTTACCTGACAGATCGCACAGATACGCAGTATTTT
clone size: many; V gene: TRBV30; J gene: TRBJ1-1; D gene: -; CDR3 protein: CAWSVYSRGTEAFF; CDR3 DNA: TGTGCCTGGAGTGTATATAGTAGGGGGACTGAAGCTTTCTTT
clone size: many; V gene: TRBV6-1; J gene: TRBJ1-5; D gene: -; CDR3 protein: CASSETGDQPQHF; CDR3 DNA: TGTGCCAGCAGTGAGACAGGTGATCAGCCCCAGCATTTT
clone size: -; V gene: TRBV3-1; J gene: TRBJ2-7; D gene: -; CDR3 protein: CASSQAFGADYEQYF; CDR3 DNA: TGTGCCAGCAGCCAAGCCTTCGGTGCCGACTACGAGCAGTACTTC
clone size: -; V gene: TRBV7-9; J gene: TRBJ2-7; D gene: -; CDR3 protein: CASSLLGANEQYF; CDR3 DNA: TGTGCCAGCAGCTTATTAGGTGCGAACGAGCAGTACTTC
clone size: many; V gene: TRBV7-8; J gene: TRBJ2-2; D gene: -; CDR3 protein: CASSLERGSTGELFF; CDR3 DNA: TGTGCCAGCAGCTTAGAGAGGGGGAGCACCGGGGAGCTGTTTTTT
clone size: few; V gene: TRBV4-2; J gene: TRBJ1-1; D gene: -; CDR3 protein: CASTQGSTEAFF; CDR3 DNA: TGTGCCAGCACCCAGGGTAGCACTGAAGCTTTCTTT
clone size: many; V gene: TRBV20-1; J gene: TRBJ2-5; D gene: -; CDR3 protein: CSARSPQATQETQYF; CDR3 DNA: TGCAGTGCTAGGAGCCCACAAGCTACTCAAGAGACCCAGTACTTC
clone size: many; V gene: TRBV30; J gene: TRBJ2-3; D gene: TRBD2; CDR3 protein: CAWIPPVAGGSDTQYF; CDR3 DNA: TGTGCCTGGATCCCACCGGTAGCGGGGGGCTCAGATACGCAGTATTTT
clone size: many; V gene: TRBV5-5; J gene: TRBJ2-1; D gene: TRBD2; CDR3 protein: CASSLGSGGADEQFF; CDR3 DNA: TGTGCCAGCAGCTTGGGTAGCGGGGGGGCCGATGAGCAGTTCTTC
clone size: many; V gene: TRBV7-9; J gene: TRBJ2-1; D gene: -; CDR3 protein: CASSLSLNEQFF; CDR3 DNA: TGTGCCAGCAGCTTGAGCCTAAATGAGCAGTTCTTC
clone size: many; V gene: TRBV5-6; J gene: TRBJ2-5; D gene: TRBD2; CDR3 protein: CASSEAGGEETQYF; CDR3 DNA: TGTGCCAGCAGCGAAGCGGGGGGCGAAGAGACCCAGTACTTC
clone size: many; V gene: TRBV30; J gene: TRBJ1-5; D gene: -; CDR3 protein: CAWGPAQPQHF; CDR3 DNA: TGTGCCTGGGGTCCTGCTCAGCCCCAGCATTTT
clone size: few; V gene: TRBV10-3; J gene: TRBJ1-1; D gene: -; CDR3 protein: CAISPGVNTEAFF; CDR3 DNA: TGTGCCATCAGTCCAGGAGTGAACACTGAAGCTTTCTTT
clone size: -; V gene: TRBV5-1; J gene: TRBJ2-1; D gene: TRBD2; CDR3 protein: CASSLGYGRARSEQFF; CDR3 DNA: TGCGCCAGCAGCTTGGGATACGGGAGGGCCCGGAGTGAGCAGTTCTTC
clone size: few; V gene: TRBV28; J gene: TRBJ1-1; D gene: -; CDR3 protein: CASSSPRASDTEAFF; CDR3 DNA: TGTGCCAGCAGTTCTCCTCGGGCCAGTGACACTGAAGCTTTCTTT
clone size: -; V gene: TRBV18; J gene: TRBJ1-4; D gene: -; CDR3 protein: CASSPSRRTRGISEKLFF; CDR3 DNA: TGTGCCAGCTCACCTTCTAGAAGGACCCGGGGGATTAGCGAAAAACTGTTTTTT
clone size: many; V gene: TRBV6-1; J gene: TRBJ1-1; D gene: -; CDR3 protein: CASSYDERGTEAFF; CDR3 DNA: TGTGCCAGCAGTTACGACGAGCGAGGCACTGAAGCTTTCTTT
clone size: -; V gene: TRBV28; J gene: TRBJ1-1; D gene: TRBD1; CDR3 protein: CASSPGGTGGRNTEAFF; CDR3 DNA: TGTGCCAGCAGTCCGGGCGGGACAGGGGGCCGGAACACTGAAGCTTTCTTT
clone size: -; V gene: TRBV11-2; J gene: TRBJ2-5; D gene: TRBD2; CDR3 protein: CASSLDAAGEETQYF; CDR3 DNA: TGTGCCAGCAGCTTAGACGCAGCGGGAGAAGAGACCCAGTACTTC
clone size: many; V gene: TRBV27; J gene: TRBJ2-7; D gene: -; CDR3 protein: CASSPTGREQYF; CDR3 DNA: TGTGCCAGCAGTCCCACAGGGCGCGAGCAGTACTTC
clone size: many; V gene: TRBV12-5; J gene: TRBJ2-7; D gene: TRBD1; CDR3 protein: CASGLVLGQGSYEQYF; CDR3 DNA: TGTGCTAGTGGTTTGGTGCTGGGACAGGGCAGTTACGAGCAGTACTTC
clone size: few; V gene: TRBV6-1; J gene: TRBJ2-2; D gene: -; CDR3 protein: CASSENSGELFF; CDR3 DNA: TGTGCCAGCAGCGAAAACTCCGGGGAGCTGTTTTTT
clone size: many; V gene: TRBV6-1; J gene: TRBJ2-3; D gene: TRBD1; CDR3 protein: CASSQGESTDTQYF; CDR3 DNA: TGTGCCAGCAGCCAGGGGGAGAGCACAGATACGCAGTATTTT
clone size: -; V gene: TRBV6-5; J gene: TRBJ2-7; D gene: -; CDR3 protein: CASSYSGGLEQYF; CDR3 DNA: TGTGCCAGCAGTTACTCGGGCGGACTCGAGCAGTACTTC
clone size: many; V gene: TRBV5-1; J gene: TRBJ1-3; D gene: -; CDR3 protein: CASHRVTGNTIYF; CDR3 DNA: TGCGCCAGCCACAGGGTAACTGGAAACACCATATATTTT
clone size: few; V gene: TRBV5-4; J gene: TRBJ2-1; D gene: TRBD2; CDR3 protein: CASSSGTRFNEQFF; CDR3 DNA: TGTGCCAGCAGTTCCGGGACTAGATTTAATGAGCAGTTCTTC
clone size: -; V gene: TRBV20-1; J gene: TRBJ2-1; D gene: -; CDR3 protein: CSARDRGGGSSYNEQFF; CDR3 DNA: TGCAGTGCTAGAGATCGAGGGGGGGGGAGCTCCTACAATGAGCAGTTCTTC
clone size: many; V gene: TRBV28; J gene: TRBJ1-5; D gene: -; CDR3 protein: CASSFSDGQPQHF; CDR3 DNA: TGTGCCAGCAGTTTCTCGGACGGTCAGCCCCAGCATTTT
clone size: many; V gene: TRBV5-1; J gene: TRBJ2-3; D gene: -; CDR3 protein: CASSLGFTLVTDTQYF; CDR3 DNA: TGCGCCAGCAGCTTGGGTTTCACGCTGGTCACAGATACGCAGTATTTT
clone size: few; V gene: TRBV27; J gene: TRBJ2-6; D gene: TRBD1; CDR3 protein: CASSPDRVVRGANVLTF; CDR3 DNA: TGTGCCAGCAGTCCGGACAGGGTGGTTCGTGGGGCCAACGTCCTGACTTTC
clone size: -; V gene: TRBV4-2; J gene: TRBJ2-7; D gene: TRBD1; CDR3 protein: CASSPQRDRGGRNEQYF; CDR3 DNA: TGTGCCAGCAGCCCCCAAAGGGACAGGGGAGGCAGGAATGAGCAGTACTTC
clone size: many; V gene: TRBV11-2; J gene: TRBJ1-2; D gene: -; CDR3 protein: CASSLETSSGYTF; CDR3 DNA: TGTGCCAGCAGCTTAGAAACGAGCAGTGGCTACACCTTC
clone size: -; V gene: TRBV20-1; J gene: TRBJ2-1; D gene: TRBD2; CDR3 protein: CSARSGTSGGEQFF; CDR3 DNA: TGCAGTGCTCGTTCCGGGACTAGCGGGGGTGAGCAGTTCTTC
clone size: many; V gene: TRBV12-3/TRBV12-4; J gene: TRBJ1-1; D gene: -; CDR3 protein: CASTPEGLDEAFF; CDR3 DNA: TGTGCCAGCACCCCGGAGGGGTTGGATGAAGCTTTCTTT
clone size: many; V gene: TRBV5-1; J gene: TRBJ1-1; D gene: -; CDR3 protein: CASSLSQGNTEAFF; CDR3 DNA: TGCGCCAGCAGCTTGTCCCAAGGGAACACTGAAGCTTTCTTT
clone size: many; V gene: TRBV28; J gene: TRBJ1-1; D gene: -; CDR3 protein: CASNFDSEAFF; CDR3 DNA: TGTGCCAGCAATTTCGACAGTGAAGCTTTCTTT
clone size: -; V gene: TRBV2; J gene: TRBJ1-4; D gene: TRBD1; CDR3 protein: CASSDWTGSEKLFF; CDR3 DNA: TGTGCCAGCAGTGATTGGACAGGGAGTGAAAAACTGTTTTTT
clone size: -; V gene: TRBV4-1; J gene: TRBJ2-1; D gene: -; CDR3 protein: CASSQDPGRSIEQFF; CDR3 DNA: TGCGCCAGCAGCCAAGACCCCGGTCGTTCTATTGAGCAGTTCTTC
clone size: many; V gene: TRBV24-1; J gene: TRBJ2-5; D gene: TRBD2; CDR3 protein: CATSDNRLAGTKETQYF; CDR3 DNA: TGTGCCACCAGTGATAACCGACTAGCGGGGACCAAAGAGACCCAGTACTTC
clone size: -; V gene: TRBV6-1; J gene: TRBJ1-2; D gene: TRBD1; CDR3 protein: CASSQGTATNYGYTF; CDR3 DNA: TGTGCCAGCAGTCAGGGGACAGCAACTAACTATGGCTACACCTTC
clone size: many; V gene: TRBV20-1; J gene: TRBJ2-5; D gene: -; CDR3 protein: CSARKGATHLETQYF; CDR3 DNA: TGCAGTGCTCGGAAAGGGGCAACCCACCTAGAGACCCAGTACTTC
clone size: many; V gene: TRBV12-3/TRBV12-4; J gene: TRBJ1-1; D gene: -; CDR3 protein: CASSPGANAEAFF; CDR3 DNA: TGTGCCAGCAGTCCTGGGGCTAACGCTGAAGCTTTCTTT
clone size: -; V gene: TRBV3-1; J gene: TRBJ1-2; D gene: TRBD1; CDR3 protein: CASSPTGQVYGYTF; CDR3 DNA: TGTGCCAGCAGCCCGACTGGACAGGTATATGGCTACACCTTC
clone size: many; V gene: TRBV12-3/TRBV12-4; J gene: TRBJ1-4; D gene: -; CDR3 protein: CASSGRAGGEKLFF; CDR3 DNA: TGTGCCAGCAGCGGCAGGGCTGGGGGTGAAAAACTGTTTTTT
clone size: many; V gene: TRBV9; J gene: TRBJ2-5; D gene: TRBD2; CDR3 protein: CASSIYSGGVPETQYF; CDR3 DNA: TGTGCCAGCAGCATCTATAGCGGGGGGGTACCAGAGACCCAGTACTTC
clone size: few; V gene: TRBV19; J gene: TRBJ2-3; D gene: TRBD2; CDR3 protein: CASSIGGGRTDTQYF; CDR3 DNA: TGTGCCAGTAGTATTGGCGGGGGGCGCACAGATACGCAGTATTTT
clone size: many; V gene: TRBV11-2; J gene: TRBJ1-4; D gene: TRBD1; CDR3 protein: CASSPLDRGAELFF; CDR3 DNA: TGTGCCAGCAGCCCTCTGGACAGGGGTGCGGAACTGTTTTTT
clone size: many; V gene: TRBV12-5; J gene: TRBJ1-1; D gene: -; CDR3 protein: CASGLAGENTEAFF; CDR3 DNA: TGTGCTAGTGGTTTGGCCGGGGAGAACACTGAAGCTTTCTTT
clone size: -; V gene: TRBV12-3/TRBV12-4; J gene: TRBJ2-5; D gene: TRBD2; CDR3 protein: CASSLGGGGAGETQYF; CDR3 DNA: TGTGCCAGCAGCCTGGGGGGCGGGGGGGCAGGAGAGACCCAGTACTTC
clone size: many; V gene: TRBV2; J gene: TRBJ2-7; D gene: -; CDR3 protein: CASSVMDGKTYEQYF; CDR3 DNA: TGTGCCAGCAGTGTCATGGACGGAAAGACCTACGAGCAGTACTTC
clone size: few; V gene: TRBV20-1; J gene: TRBJ1-6; D gene: -; CDR3 protein: CSARKGRAESPLHF; CDR3 DNA: TGCAGTGCTAGAAAGGGCAGGGCAGAATCACCCCTCCACTTT
clone size: many; V gene: TRBV28; J gene: TRBJ2-5; D gene: TRBD2; CDR3 protein: CASTPRGGAWGETQYF; CDR3 DNA: TGTGCCAGCACCCCACGCGGGGGGGCTTGGGGGGAGACCCAGTACTTC
clone size: many; V gene: TRBV5-5; J gene: TRBJ1-2; D gene: -; CDR3 protein: CASSLVGSGSGYTF; CDR3 DNA: TGTGCCAGCAGCTTGGTGGGCAGCGGGAGTGGCTACACCTTC
clone size: many; V gene: TRBV18; J gene: TRBJ1-2; D gene: -; CDR3 protein: CASSPPGASGYTF; CDR3 DNA: TGTGCCAGCTCACCTCCGGGTGCTTCTGGCTACACCTTC
clone size: -; V gene: TRBV7-9; J gene: TRBJ2-2; D gene: TRBD1; CDR3 protein: CASSHGQGYTGELFF; CDR3 DNA: TGTGCCAGCAGCCACGGACAGGGATACACCGGGGAGCTGTTTTTT
clone size: many; V gene: TRBV6-5; J gene: TRBJ1-4; D gene: -; CDR3 protein: CASSYSAGVGKLFF; CDR3 DNA: TGTGCCAGCAGTTACTCGGCCGGGGTGGGAAAACTGTTTTTT
clone size: -; V gene: TRBV2; J gene: TRBJ2-1; D gene: TRBD2; CDR3 protein: CASRRGKTYNEQFF; CDR3 DNA: TGTGCCAGCAGGCGGGGGAAAACCTACAATGAGCAGTTCTTC
clone size: many; V gene: TRBV12-3/TRBV12-4; J gene: TRBJ1-1; D gene: -; CDR3 protein: CASSPGTRPFF; CDR3 DNA: TGTGCCAGCAGTCCCGGGACCCGCCCTTTCTTT